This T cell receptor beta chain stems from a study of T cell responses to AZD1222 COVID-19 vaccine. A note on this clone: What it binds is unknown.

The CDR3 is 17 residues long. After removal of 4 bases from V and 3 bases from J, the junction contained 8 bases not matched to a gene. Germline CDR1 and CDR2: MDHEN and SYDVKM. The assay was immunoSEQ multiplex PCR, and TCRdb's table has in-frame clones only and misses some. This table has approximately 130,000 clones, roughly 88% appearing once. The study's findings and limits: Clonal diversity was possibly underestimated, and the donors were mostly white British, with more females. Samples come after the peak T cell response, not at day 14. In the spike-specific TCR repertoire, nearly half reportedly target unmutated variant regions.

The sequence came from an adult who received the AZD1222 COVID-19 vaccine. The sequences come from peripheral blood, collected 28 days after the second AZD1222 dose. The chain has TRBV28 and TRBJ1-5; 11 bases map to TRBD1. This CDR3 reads CASSSRTGGNFNQPQHF. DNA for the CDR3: TGTGCCAGCAGTTCAAGGACAGGGGGCAATTTCAATCAGCCCCAGCATTTT.